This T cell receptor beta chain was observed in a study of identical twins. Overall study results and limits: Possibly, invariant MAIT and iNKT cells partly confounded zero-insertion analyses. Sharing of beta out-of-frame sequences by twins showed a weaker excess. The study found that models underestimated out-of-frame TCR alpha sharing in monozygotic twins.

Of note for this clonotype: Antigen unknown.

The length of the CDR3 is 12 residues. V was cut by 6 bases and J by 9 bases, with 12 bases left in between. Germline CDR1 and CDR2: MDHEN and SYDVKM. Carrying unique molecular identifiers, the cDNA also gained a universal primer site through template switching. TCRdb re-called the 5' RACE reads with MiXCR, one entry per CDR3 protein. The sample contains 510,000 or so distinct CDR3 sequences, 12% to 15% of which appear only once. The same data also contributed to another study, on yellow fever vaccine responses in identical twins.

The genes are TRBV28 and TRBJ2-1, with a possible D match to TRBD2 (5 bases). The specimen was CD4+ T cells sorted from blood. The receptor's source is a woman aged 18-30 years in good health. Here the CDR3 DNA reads TGTGCCAGCAGCACCGGGGTCCTTGAGCAGTTCTTC. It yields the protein CASSTGVLEQFF. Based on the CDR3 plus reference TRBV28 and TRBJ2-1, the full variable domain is DVKVTQSSRYLVKRTGEKVFLECVQDMDHENMFWYRQDPGLGLRLIYFSYDVKMKEKGDIPEGYSVSREKKERFSLILESASTNQTSMYLCASSTGVLEQFFGPGTRLTVL.